A selection of T cell receptor beta chains follows, all from one sample in a study of T-cell reconstitution after alpha-beta-depleted transplantation in children. A single record per CDR3 protein comes from TCRdb applying MiXCR to the PCR reads. Of a few hundred thousand distinct CDR3 sequences in the sample, around 9.1% were seen once. The sample consisted of PBMCs, taken before TCRalphabeta/CD19-depleted stem cell transplant. These receptor sequences come from a boy younger than two with acute myeloid leukemia, due to receive a stem cell transplant. Both conserved end residues are part of each CDR3. Each record gives: V gene, D gene, J gene, clone size, CDR3 protein, CDR3 DNA. A D gene is named only where the DNA matches it firmly. The size field is filled for only some rows; it gives once, few, many or a size class.

V: TRBV28
D: TRBD1
J: TRBJ1-2
size: many
CDR3: CASSRTGVGEGYTF
DNA: TGTGCCAGCAGTCGGACAGGGGTGGGGGAAGGCTACACCTTC

V: TRBV28
D: TRBD1
J: TRBJ2-5
size: many
CDR3: CASTLTGTGKETQYF
DNA: TGTGCCAGCACTTTAACCGGGACAGGGAAAGAGACCCAGTACTTC

V: TRBV20-1
D: .
J: TRBJ2-2
size: many
CDR3: CSARVGSTGELFF
DNA: TGCAGTGCTAGAGTTGGGAGCACCGGGGAGCTGTTTTTT

V: TRBV20-1
D: TRBD2
J: TRBJ2-5
size: few
CDR3: CSAVAWTSGRRETQYF
DNA: TGCAGTGCTGTTGCCTGGACTAGCGGGAGGAGAGAGACCCAGTACTTC

V: TRBV10-3
D: .
J: TRBJ1-5
size: many
CDR3: CAISESAAGQPQHF
DNA: TGTGCCATCAGTGAGTCGGCAGCGGGGCAGCCCCAGCATTTT

V: TRBV5-1
D: .
J: TRBJ2-1
size: many
CDR3: CASSLYSGSSYNEQFF
DNA: TGCGCCAGCAGCTTGTATAGCGGCAGCTCCTACAATGAGCAGTTCTTC

V: TRBV28
D: .
J: TRBJ2-1
size: many
CDR3: CASSLGWGLSYNEQFF
DNA: TGTGCCAGCAGTTTAGGCTGGGGGTTGTCCTACAATGAGCAGTTCTTC

V: TRBV29-1
D: .
J: TRBJ2-1
size: many
CDR3: CSVEVGTQQFF
DNA: TGCAGCGTTGAAGTCGGGACTCAGCAGTTCTTC

V: TRBV28
D: TRBD2
J: TRBJ2-7
size: .
CDR3: CASSLSGRLHEQYF
DNA: TGTGCCAGCAGTTTAAGCGGGAGGCTCCACGAGCAGTACTTC

V: TRBV12-3/TRBV12-4
D: TRBD1
J: TRBJ1-2
size: many
CDR3: CASSLRGPYGYTF
DNA: TGTGCCAGCAGTTTAAGGGGGCCCTATGGCTACACCTTC

V: TRBV11-1
D: .
J: TRBJ2-6
size: many
CDR3: CASSTDRGDFSSGANVLTF
DNA: TGTGCCAGCAGCACCGACAGAGGTGACTTTAGCTCTGGGGCCAACGTCCTGACTTTC

V: TRBV19
D: .
J: TRBJ2-7
size: .
CDR3: CASSIWGKTYEQYF
DNA: TGTGCCAGTAGTATATGGGGGAAAACCTACGAGCAGTACTTC

V: TRBV5-4
D: TRBD1
J: TRBJ2-3
size: .
CDR3: CASSLSDRADTQYF
DNA: TGTGCCAGCAGCTTAAGCGACAGGGCCGATACGCAGTATTTT

V: TRBV20-1
D: TRBD1
J: TRBJ1-1
size: few
CDR3: CSARARGSTEAFF
DNA: TGCAGTGCTAGAGCCAGGGGGAGCACTGAAGCTTTCTTT

V: TRBV5-1
D: TRBD2
J: TRBJ2-1
size: few
CDR3: CASSLGQREGNNEQFF
DNA: TGCGCCAGCAGCTTGGGACAGCGGGAGGGGAACAATGAGCAGTTCTTC

V: TRBV28
D: .
J: TRBJ2-7
size: many
CDR3: CASSTDSSYEQYF
DNA: TGTGCCAGCAGCACGGACAGCTCCTACGAGCAGTACTTC

V: TRBV12-3/TRBV12-4
D: TRBD2
J: TRBJ2-3
size: many
CDR3: CASRNLAGGPDTQYF
DNA: TGTGCCAGCAGAAACTTAGCGGGGGGGCCCGATACGCAGTATTTT

V: TRBV12-3/TRBV12-4
D: TRBD1
J: TRBJ1-1
size: many
CDR3: CASSSGGGRVNTEAFF
DNA: TGTGCCAGCAGTTCAGGGGGGGGGCGGGTGAACACTGAAGCTTTCTTT

V: TRBV5-6
D: TRBD2
J: TRBJ2-7
size: many
CDR3: CASSLGGGGGYEQYF
DNA: TGTGCCAGCAGCTTGGGGGGGGGAGGCGGCTACGAGCAGTACTTC

V: TRBV29-1
D: .
J: TRBJ1-1
size: many
CDR3: CSVEVRANSLNTEAFF
DNA: TGCAGCGTTGAAGTGCGGGCCAACTCCCTGAACACTGAAGCTTTCTTT

V: TRBV6-5
D: .
J: TRBJ1-5
size: many
CDR3: CASSYWPFRESHQPQHF
DNA: TGTGCCAGCAGTTACTGGCCTTTCAGGGAATCTCATCAGCCCCAGCATTTT

V: TRBV13
D: .
J: TRBJ2-7
size: many
CDR3: CASSLAGASNLYEQYF
DNA: TGTGCCAGCAGCTTAGCGGGAGCTTCCAACCTCTACGAGCAGTACTTC